This T cell receptor beta chain was sequenced during a study of OX40 agonist ivuxolimab in advanced cancers. Study-level information: Hepatocellular carcinoma, melanoma, renal cell or head and neck cancer was diagnosed in the dose-escalation patients.

No patient had autoimmune disease or received systemic immunosuppression. Findings and limits, study-wide: The authors also found low normalized T-cell clonal expansion in some nonresponders.

Clones were sequenced by immunoSEQ multiplex PCR, and TCRdb holds only the in-frame ones, with some missing. Of over 85,000 clones in the sample, less than 90% were seen once. A note on this clone: What it binds is not known.

In germline, CDR1 is SQVTM, CDR2 ANQGSEA. This CDR3 has 12 residues. Trimming took off 2 bases at V and 2 bases at J, with 6 bases between the two ends. Sequenced material: CD4+ or CD8+ T cells sorted from blood, taken in a trial of the OX40 agonist ivuxolimab. This chain uses TRBV29-1 with TRBJ2-5, with D uncertain. The TCR comes from an adult with an advanced solid tumor such as melanoma, head and neck, liver or kidney cancer. Here the CDR3 reads CSVERTQETQYF. The CDR3 nucleotides read TGCAGCGTTGAACGTACTCAAGAGACCCAGTACTTC.